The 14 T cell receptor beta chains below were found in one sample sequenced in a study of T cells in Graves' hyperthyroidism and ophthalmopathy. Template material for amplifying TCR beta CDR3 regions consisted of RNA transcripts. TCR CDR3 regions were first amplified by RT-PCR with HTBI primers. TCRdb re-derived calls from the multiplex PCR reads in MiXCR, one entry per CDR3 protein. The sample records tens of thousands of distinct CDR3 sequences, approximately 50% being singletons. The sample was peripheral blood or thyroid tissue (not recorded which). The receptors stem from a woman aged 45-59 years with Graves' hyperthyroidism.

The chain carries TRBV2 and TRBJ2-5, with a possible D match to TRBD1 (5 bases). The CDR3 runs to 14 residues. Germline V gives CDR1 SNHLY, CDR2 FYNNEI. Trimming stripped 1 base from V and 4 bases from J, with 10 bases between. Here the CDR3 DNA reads TGTGCCAGCAGTGAAGTCAGGGTTCGAGAGACCCAGTACTTC. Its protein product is CASSEVRVRETQYF. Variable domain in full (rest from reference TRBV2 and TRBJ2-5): EPEVTQTPSHQVTQMGQEVILRCVPISNHLYFYWYRQILGQKVEFLVSFYNNEISEKSEIFDDQFSVERPDGSNFTLKIRSTKLEDSAMYFCASSEVRVRETQYFGPGTRLLVL.

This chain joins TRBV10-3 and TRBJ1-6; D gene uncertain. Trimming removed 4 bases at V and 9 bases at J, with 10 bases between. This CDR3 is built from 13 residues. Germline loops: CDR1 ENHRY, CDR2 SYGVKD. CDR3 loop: CAISGGYGSPLHF. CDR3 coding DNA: TGTGCCATCAGTGGAGGGTACGGTTCACCCCTCCACTTT.

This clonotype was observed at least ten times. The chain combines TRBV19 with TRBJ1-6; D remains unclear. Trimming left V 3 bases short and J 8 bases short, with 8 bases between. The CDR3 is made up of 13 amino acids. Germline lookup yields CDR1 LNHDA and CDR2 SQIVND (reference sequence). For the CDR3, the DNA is TGTGCCAGTAGTATCGGCACGGATTCACCCCTCCACTTT. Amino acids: CASSIGTDSPLHF.

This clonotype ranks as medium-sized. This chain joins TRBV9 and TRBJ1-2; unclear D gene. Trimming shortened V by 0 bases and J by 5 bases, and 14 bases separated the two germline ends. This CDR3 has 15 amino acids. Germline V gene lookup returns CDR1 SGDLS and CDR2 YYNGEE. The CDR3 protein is CASSVVCRDTYGYTF. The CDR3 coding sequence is TGTGCCAGCAGCGTAGTCTGTAGAGATACGTATGGCTACACCTTC. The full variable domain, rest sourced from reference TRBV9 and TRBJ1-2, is DSGVTQTPKHLITATGQRVTLRCSPRSGDLSVYWYQQSLDQGLQFLIQYYNGEERAKGNILERFSAQQFPDLHSELNLSSLELGDSALYFCASSVVCRDTYGYTFGSGTRLTVV.

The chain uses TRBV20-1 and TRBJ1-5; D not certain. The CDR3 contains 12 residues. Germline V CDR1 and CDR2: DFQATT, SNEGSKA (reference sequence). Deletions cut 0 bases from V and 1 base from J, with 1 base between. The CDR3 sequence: CSARESNQPQHF. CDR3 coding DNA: TGCAGTGCTAGAGAAAGCAATCAGCCCCAGCATTTT.

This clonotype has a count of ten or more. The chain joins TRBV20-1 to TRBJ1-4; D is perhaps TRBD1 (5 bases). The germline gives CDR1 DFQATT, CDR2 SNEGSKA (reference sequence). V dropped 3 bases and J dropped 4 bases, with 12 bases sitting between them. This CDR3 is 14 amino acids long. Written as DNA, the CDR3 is TGCAGTGCTAGTGACACAGGACATAATGAAAAACTGTTTTTT. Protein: CSASDTGHNEKLFF.

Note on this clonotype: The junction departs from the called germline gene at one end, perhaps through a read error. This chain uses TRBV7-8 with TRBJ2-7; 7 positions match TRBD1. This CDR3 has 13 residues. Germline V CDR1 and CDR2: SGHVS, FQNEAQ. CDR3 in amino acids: CSSSIGQAYEQYF. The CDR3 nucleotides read TGTTCCAGCAGCATTGGACAGGCATACGAGCAGTACTTC.

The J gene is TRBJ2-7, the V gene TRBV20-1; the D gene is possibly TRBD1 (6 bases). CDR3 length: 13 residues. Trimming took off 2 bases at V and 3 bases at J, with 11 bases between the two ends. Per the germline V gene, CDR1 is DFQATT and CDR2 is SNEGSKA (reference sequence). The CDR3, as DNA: TGCAGTGCTAGAATGGCAGGGGTCTACGAGCAGTACTTC. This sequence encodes CSARMAGVYEQYF.

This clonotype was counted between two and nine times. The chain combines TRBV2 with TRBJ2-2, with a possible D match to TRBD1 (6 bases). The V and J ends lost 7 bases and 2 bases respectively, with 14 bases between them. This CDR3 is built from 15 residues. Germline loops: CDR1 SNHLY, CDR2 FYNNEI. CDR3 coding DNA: TGTGCCAGCAAGAGGCCGGGACACAACACCGGGGAGCTGTTTTTT. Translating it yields CASKRPGHNTGELFF.

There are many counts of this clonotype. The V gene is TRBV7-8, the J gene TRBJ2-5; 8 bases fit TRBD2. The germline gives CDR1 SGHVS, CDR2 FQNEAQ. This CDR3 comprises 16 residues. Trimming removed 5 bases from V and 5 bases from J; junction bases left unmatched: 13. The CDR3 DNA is TGTGCCAGCAGCCCCTATAGAGGCGGGAGGTTGGAGACCCAGTACTTC. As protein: CASSPYRGGRLETQYF. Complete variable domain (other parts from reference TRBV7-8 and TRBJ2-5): GAGVSQSPRYKVAKRGQDVALRCDPISGHVSLFWYQQALGQGPEFLTYFQNEAQLDKSGLPSDRFFAERPEGSVSTLKIQRTQQEDSAVYLCASSPYRGGRLETQYFGPGTRLLVL.

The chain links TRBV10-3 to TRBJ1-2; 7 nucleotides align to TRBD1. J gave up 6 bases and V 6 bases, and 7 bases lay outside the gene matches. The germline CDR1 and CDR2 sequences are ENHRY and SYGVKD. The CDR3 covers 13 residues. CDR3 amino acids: CAIRATGVHGYTF. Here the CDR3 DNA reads TGTGCCATCAGGGCCACAGGGGTCCATGGCTACACCTTC.

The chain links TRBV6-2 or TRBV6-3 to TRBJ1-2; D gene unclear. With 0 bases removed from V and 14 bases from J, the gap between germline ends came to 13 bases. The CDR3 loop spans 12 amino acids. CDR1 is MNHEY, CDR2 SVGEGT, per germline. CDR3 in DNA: TGTGCCAGCAGTTACTCGCCGTCCGGACTTACCTTC. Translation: CASSYSPSGLTF.

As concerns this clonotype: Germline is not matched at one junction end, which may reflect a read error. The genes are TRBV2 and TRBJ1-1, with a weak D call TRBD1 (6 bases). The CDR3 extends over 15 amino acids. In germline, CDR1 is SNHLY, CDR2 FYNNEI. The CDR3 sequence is CASSLTRQELTEALF. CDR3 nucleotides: TGTGCCAGCAGTCTTACTAGACAGGAGCTCACTGAAGCTCTCTTT.

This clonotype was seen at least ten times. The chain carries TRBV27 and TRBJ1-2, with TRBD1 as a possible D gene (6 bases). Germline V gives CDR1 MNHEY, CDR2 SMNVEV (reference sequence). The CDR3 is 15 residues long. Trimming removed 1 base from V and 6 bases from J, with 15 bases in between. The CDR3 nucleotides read TGTGCCAGCAGTTTATTGGGCAGGGGAGGGCATGGCTACACCTTC. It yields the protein CASSLLGRGGHGYTF.